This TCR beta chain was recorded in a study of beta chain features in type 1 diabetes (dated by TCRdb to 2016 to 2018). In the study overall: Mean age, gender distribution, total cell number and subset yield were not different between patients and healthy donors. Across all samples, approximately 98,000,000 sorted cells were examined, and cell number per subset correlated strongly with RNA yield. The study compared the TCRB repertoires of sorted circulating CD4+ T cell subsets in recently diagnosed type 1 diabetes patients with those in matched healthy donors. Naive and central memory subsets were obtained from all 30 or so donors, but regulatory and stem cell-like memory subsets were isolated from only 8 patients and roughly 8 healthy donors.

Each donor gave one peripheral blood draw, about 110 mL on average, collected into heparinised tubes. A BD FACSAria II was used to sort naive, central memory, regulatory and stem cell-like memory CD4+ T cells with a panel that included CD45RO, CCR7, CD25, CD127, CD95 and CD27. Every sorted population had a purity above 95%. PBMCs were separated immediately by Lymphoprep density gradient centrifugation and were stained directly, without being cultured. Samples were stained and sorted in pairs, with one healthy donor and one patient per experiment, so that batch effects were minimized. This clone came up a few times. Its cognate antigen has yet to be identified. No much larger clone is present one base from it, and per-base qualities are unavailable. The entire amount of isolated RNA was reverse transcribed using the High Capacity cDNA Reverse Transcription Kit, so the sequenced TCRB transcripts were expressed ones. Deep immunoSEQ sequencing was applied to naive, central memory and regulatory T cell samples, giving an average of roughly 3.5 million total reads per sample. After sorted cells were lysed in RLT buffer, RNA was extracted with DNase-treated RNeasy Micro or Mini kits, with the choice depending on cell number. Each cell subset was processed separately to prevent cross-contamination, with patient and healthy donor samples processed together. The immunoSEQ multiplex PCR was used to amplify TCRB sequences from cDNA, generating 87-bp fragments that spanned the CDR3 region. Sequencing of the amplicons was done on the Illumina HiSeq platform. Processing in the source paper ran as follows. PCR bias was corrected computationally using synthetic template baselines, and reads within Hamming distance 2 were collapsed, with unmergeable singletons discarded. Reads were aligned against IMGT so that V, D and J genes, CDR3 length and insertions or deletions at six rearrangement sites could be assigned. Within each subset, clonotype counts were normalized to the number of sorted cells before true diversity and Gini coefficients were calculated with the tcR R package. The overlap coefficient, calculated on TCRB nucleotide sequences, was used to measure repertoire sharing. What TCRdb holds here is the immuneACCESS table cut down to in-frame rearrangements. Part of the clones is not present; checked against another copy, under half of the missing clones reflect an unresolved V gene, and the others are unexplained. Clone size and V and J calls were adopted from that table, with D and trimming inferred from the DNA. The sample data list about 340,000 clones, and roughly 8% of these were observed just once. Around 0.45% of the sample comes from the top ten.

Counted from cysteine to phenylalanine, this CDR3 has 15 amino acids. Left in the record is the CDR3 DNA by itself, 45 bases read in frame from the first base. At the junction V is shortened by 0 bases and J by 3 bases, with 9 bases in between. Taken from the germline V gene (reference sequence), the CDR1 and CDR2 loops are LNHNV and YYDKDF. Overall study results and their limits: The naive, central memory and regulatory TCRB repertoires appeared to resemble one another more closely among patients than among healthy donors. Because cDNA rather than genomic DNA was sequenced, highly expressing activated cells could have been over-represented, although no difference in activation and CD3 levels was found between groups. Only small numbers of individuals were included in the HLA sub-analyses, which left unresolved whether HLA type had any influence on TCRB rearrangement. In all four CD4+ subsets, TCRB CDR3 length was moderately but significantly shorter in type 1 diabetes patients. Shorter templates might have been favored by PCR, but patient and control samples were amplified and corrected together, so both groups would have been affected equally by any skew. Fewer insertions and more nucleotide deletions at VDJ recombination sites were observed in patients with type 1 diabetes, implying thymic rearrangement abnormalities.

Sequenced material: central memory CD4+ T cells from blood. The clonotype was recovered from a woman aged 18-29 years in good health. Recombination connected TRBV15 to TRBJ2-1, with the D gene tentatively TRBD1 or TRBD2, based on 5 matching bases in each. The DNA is TGTGCCACCAGCAGAGACAGGGACCTCTACAATGAGCAGTTCTTC. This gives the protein CATSRDRDLYNEQFF.